This TCR beta chain was profiled in a study of T cells after yellow fever vaccination. Notes on the study in general: Contamination of FACS-sorted repertoires by abundant clonotypes from the bulk population could occur.

Trimming pared 0 bases from V and 5 bases from J, leaving 1 base between. This CDR3 comprises 10 residues. Germline V gives CDR1 DFQATT, CDR2 SNEGSKA (reference sequence). This clonotype has ten or more counts. What it binds is not known. TCRdb ran MiXCR on the 5' RACE reads and lists one entry per CDR3 protein. The repertoire holds nearly 350,000 distinct CDR3 sequences, with roughly 7.5% as singletons. Sequencing used PBMCs, obtained roughly 45 days after the first yellow fever vaccination. J is TRBJ2-5 and V is TRBV20-1, with D unclear. The source is a man younger than 30 who received the YFV17D yellow fever vaccine. The CDR3 loop reads CSARDETQYF. The CDR3 coding sequence is TGCAGTGCTAGAGATGAGACCCAGTACTTC.